Below are 10 T cell receptor beta chains sequenced from a single sample in a study of glioma-infiltrating T cells. The iRepertoire nested amplicon-rescue multiplex PCR amplified TCR alpha and beta CDR3s from RNA. TCRdb independently ran MiXCR on the multiplex PCR reads; one entry per CDR3 protein. The table has under 200,000 distinct CDR3 sequences, roughly 45% seen once. Sequencing was performed on glioma tissue, nonneoplastic brain tissue, or PBMCs (not recorded which). The source is a human donor with low-grade glioma or glioblastoma, undergoing nonglioma brain surgery, or in good health (not recorded which).

Concerning this clonotype: Its ends do not fully match the called genes, so a read error is possible. The chain combines TRBV28 with TRBJ1-5; maybe TRBD1 (6 bases). The germline CDR1 and CDR2 sequences are MDHEN and SYDVKM. The CDR3 loop spans 15 amino acids. Here the CDR3 DNA reads TGTGCCAGCAGGGCAGGGACATGGGGCCATCATCCCCAGCATTTT. Amino acid sequence: CASRAGTWGHHPQHF.

Ten or more counts support this clonotype. The chain recombines TRBV6-1 with TRBJ1-5; 7 bases are shared with TRBD1. The CDR3 has 15 amino acids. The J segment lost 3 bases and the V segment lost 5 bases, leaving 7 bases of the junction unmatched. CDR1 MNHNS and CDR2 SASEGT come from the germline V gene. Written as DNA, the CDR3 is TGTGCCAGCAGTTCGGCGGGACAGCTCAATCAGCCCCAGCATTTT. Translation: CASSSAGQLNQPQHF.

A word on this clonotype: This may be a read error, as it is one base from a much larger clone. The chain carries TRBV20-1 and TRBJ2-1; 13 nucleotides line up with TRBD2. Germline lookup yields CDR1 DFQATT and CDR2 SNEGSKA (reference sequence). This CDR3 region has 16 residues. Unmatched junction bases numbered 12, after V lost 0 bases and J lost 13 bases. For the CDR3, the DNA is TGCAGTGCTAGAGATCGGACTAGCGGGAGAACAGACATTCAGTTCTTC. It translates to CSARDRTSGRTDIQFF.

The CDR3 loop reads CVSSFDRDRSTDTQYF. The CDR3 DNA reads as TGCGTTAGCAGTTTTGACCGGGACAGATCCACAGATACGCAGTATTTT. V is TRBV5-1 and J is TRBJ2-3; TRBD1 matches at 7 bases. Germline V gene lookup returns CDR1 SGHRS and CDR2 YFSETQ. The CDR3 loop spans 16 amino acids.

About this clonotype: A much larger clone sits a single nucleotide away, making a read error possible. This chain links TRBV20-1 with TRBJ2-2; D not resolved. This CDR3 spans 12 amino acids. Germline CDR1 and CDR2: DFQATT and SNEGSKA (reference sequence). V was clipped by 6 bases and J by 4 bases, with 9 bases between them. CDR3 DNA sequence: TGCAGTGCCTTCAAGAGCACCGGGGAGCTGTTTTTT. It is translated as CSAFKSTGELFF.

The chain uses TRBV4-1 and TRBJ2-7; D possibly corresponds to TRBD2 (6 bases). The CDR3 sequence is 17 residues long. V was pared by 2 bases and J by 7 bases, with 24 bases between. Germline V gene sequence: CDR1 MGHRA, CDR2 YSYEKL. CDR3 nucleotides: TGCGCCAGCAGCCAAAAAAGAGTTGCGGGGACCTACAATGAGCAGTACTTC. It codes for CASSQKRVAGTYNEQYF.

This clonotype appeared many times. V gene TRBV6-1 combines with J gene TRBJ1-1, with D possibly being TRBD1 (6 bases). Germline V CDR1 and CDR2: MNHNS, SASEGT. V lost 6 bases to trimming and J lost 4 bases, with 12 bases between them. The CDR3 runs 13 residues. The CDR3 region has the DNA TGTGCCAGCAGGCAGGGGCAGAGCACTGAAGCTTTCTTT. Encoded protein: CASRQGQSTEAFF.

The rearrangement uses TRBV5-4 and TRBJ2-3, with D possibly being TRBD2 (5 bases). The CDR3 consists of 13 residues. V was shortened by 10 bases and J by 2 bases, with 14 bases between the two germline ends. The germline CDR1 and CDR2 sequences are SGHNT and YYREEE (reference sequence). CDR3: CAGTTTPTDTQYF. For the CDR3, the DNA is TGTGCCGGAACGACTACACCCACAGATACGCAGTATTTT.

This sequence joins TRBV5-1 and TRBJ2-1; D remains unclear. Germline CDR1 SGHRS, CDR2 YFSETQ. This CDR3 spans 15 amino acids. V lost 4 bases, J lost 0 bases, and 11 bases lay in between. The CDR3 sequence: CASSRGTASYNEQFF. Here the CDR3 DNA reads TGCGCCAGCAGCCGTGGTACAGCCTCCTACAATGAGCAGTTCTTC.

This rearrangement joins TRBV30 to TRBJ1-1; TRBD1 matches at 11 bases. V trimming: 5 bases; J trimming: 11 bases; junction bases outside the gene matches: 7. Germline V CDR1 and CDR2: GTSNPN, SVGIG (reference sequence). There are 12 residues in the CDR3. The CDR3 region has the DNA TGTGCCTGGGGGATTGGGACAGGGGGTGCTTTCTTT. It encodes CAWGIGTGGAFF. Filled out from reference TRBV30 and TRBJ1-1, the complete variable domain reads SQTIHQWPATLVQPVGSPLSLECTVEGTSNPNLYWYRQAAGRGLQLLFYSVGIGQISSEVPQNLSASRPQDRQFILSSKKLLLSDSGFYLCAWGIGTGGAFFGQGTRLTVV.